This TCR beta chain was sequenced in a study of Graves' ophthalmopathy and Graves' hyperthyroidism (dated by TCRdb to about 2018). With regard to the full study: Peripheral blood was collected at initial diagnosis, before any treatment. The study used TCR beta repertoire signatures to distinguish Graves' ophthalmopathy from Graves' hyperthyroidism and to predict progression to ophthalmopathy. In total, under 150 blood samples were TCR-sequenced: around 42 ophthalmopathy, roughly 77 hyperthyroidism and about 17 hyperthyroidism-to-ophthalmopathy patients. To explore V-J signatures distinguishing ophthalmopathy from hyperthyroidism, a discovery set of under 110 patients (about 43 ophthalmopathy, roughly 60 stable hyperthyroidism) was enrolled. An independent validation cohort was composed of roughly 19 hyperthyroidism patients and over 15 patients who later progressed from hyperthyroidism to ophthalmopathy. In over 5 hyperthyroidism patients, the T-cell repertoire of thyroid tissue was compared with the T-cell repertoire of blood. Once sampling was done, hyperthyroidism patients were given methimazole at a starting dose of 30 mg daily, while ophthalmopathy patients were given high-dose intravenous methylprednisolone. The roughly 100 discovery patients were divided at random into training and test sets in a 7:3 ratio. What the study reported, not specific to this receptor: Among expanded thyroid clonotypes with frequency above 0.001, most also showed up in blood, which suggests that blood repertoires may reflect the thyroid immune response. The 13-signature model separated ophthalmopathy from stable hyperthyroidism with roughly 88% sensitivity and 81.08% specificity in cross-validation, and 80%/75% in the test set. Sample size was not predetermined statistically, and investigators were not blinded to group allocation. In validation, the model predicted ophthalmopathy progression with more than 55% sensitivity and approximately 78% specificity; 12 predicted patients were CT-confirmed with GO in a median of about 7.1 months.

V is reduced by 8 bases and J by 6 bases, leaving a spacing of 19 bases between them. The germline V gene sets CDR1 to SQVTM and CDR2 to ANQGSEA. There are 13 amino acids in the CDR3, from cysteine to phenylalanine inclusive. The only DNA kept is the CDR3, 39 bases in frame from the first base. For repertoire sequencing, TCR beta CDR3 regions were amplified from RNA transcripts. HTBI primers and the Qiagen OneStep RT-PCR kit were used in a first-round RT-PCR, which was followed by a second-round multiplex PCR, size selection and purification. Libraries were sequenced paired-end with 100 bp reads on an Illumina HiSeq2000. For the original study's pipeline: SOAPnuke was used for read processing, and reads with adapters, uncalled bases, a mean Phred below 15, or no exact constant-primer or identifier match were discarded. COPE v1.2.5 was used to merge high-quality paired reads. Clonotypes were defined as unique nucleotide sequences and were aligned to IMGT TRB V, D and J references using MiTCR v1.1. Only V-J combinations with frequency above 0.0001 were analysed, covering approximately 99% of repertoires. A TCR clonal expansion and chaos score per V-J combination was defined as the ratio of F50 clonal expansion to chaos observed in the TCRdist matrix. Welch's t-statistics and random forest were used to reduce the features to about twelve V-J combinations, which were then used as input to a naive Bayes classifier. Thyroid-blood repertoire similarity was quantified with the Morisita-Horn index. The raw public reads went through TCRdb reprocessing: fastp at Q25, MiXCR clone calling, in-frame beta chains kept. Identical CDR3 protein sequences are pooled into one entry, listed with their most common genes and DNA. The V and J calls here are based on TCRdb, not the publication. The sample profile shows 600,000 to 650,000 distinct CDR3 sequences; approximately 21% of them were found once. The ten top clones hold more than 5.5% of the sample.

Hyperthyroidism was defined as stable when no progression to ophthalmopathy occurred within 18 months of follow-up. The hyperthyroidism patients were 18 to 65 years old and newly diagnosed, with a disease duration of less than 2 months. Patients were excluded if they had other autoimmune diseases, uncontrolled infections, pregnancy or lactation. Clinical symptoms, serum thyroxine, TRAb, thyroid ultrasound and orbital computed tomography were used for diagnosis. Ficoll-Paque density gradient centrifugation was used to isolate PBMCs from about 9.4 ml of fresh peripheral blood. Total RNA was extracted with Trizol reagent and quality-checked on an Agilent 2100 Bioanalyzer. The sample holds many counts of this clonotype. The specificity of this receptor is unknown. Nothing much larger sits one base from this clone, and base qualities are not available.

The rearrangement combines TRBV29-1 with TRBJ1-1; 5 matching bases give a weak D call of TRBD1. The sequenced sample consisted of peripheral blood. This sequence was found in a woman younger than 30 with stable Graves' hyperthyroidism. Some clones in this sample may be carry-over from other donors' samples. Donor details come from another sample of the same person, matched by shared clones. This receptor carries the CDR3 CSTREGAGAEAFF. In nucleotides, the sequence is TGCAGCACCCGGGAAGGGGCCGGGGCTGAAGCTTTCTTT.